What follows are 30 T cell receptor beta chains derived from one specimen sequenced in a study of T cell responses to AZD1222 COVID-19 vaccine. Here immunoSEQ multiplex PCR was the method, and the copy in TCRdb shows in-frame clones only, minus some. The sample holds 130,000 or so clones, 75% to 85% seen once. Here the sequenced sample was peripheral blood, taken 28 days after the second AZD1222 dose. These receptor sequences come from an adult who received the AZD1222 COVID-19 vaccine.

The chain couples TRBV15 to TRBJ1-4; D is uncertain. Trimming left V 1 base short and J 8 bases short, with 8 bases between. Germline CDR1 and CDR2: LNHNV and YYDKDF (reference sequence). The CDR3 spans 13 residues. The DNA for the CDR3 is TGTGCCACCAGCAGAGCTTCAGAAGAAAAACTGTTTTTT. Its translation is CATSRASEEKLFF.

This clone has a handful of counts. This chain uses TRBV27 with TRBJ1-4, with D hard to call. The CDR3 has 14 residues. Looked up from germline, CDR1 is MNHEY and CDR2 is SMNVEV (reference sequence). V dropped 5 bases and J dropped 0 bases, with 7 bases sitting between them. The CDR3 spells CASSPRTTNEKLFF. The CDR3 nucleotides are TGTGCCAGCAGTCCCAGAACAACTAATGAAAAACTGTTTTTT.

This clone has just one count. The CDR3 bases are TGTGCCTGGAGTGTTTCCAGGGGGCTGATCTATGGCTACACCTTC. Encoded protein: CAWSVSRGLIYGYTF. The rearrangement joins TRBV30 to TRBJ1-2, with 8 nucleotides matching TRBD1. Unmatched junction bases numbered 7, after V lost 0 bases and J lost 4 bases. Germline-derived CDR1 and CDR2 are GTSNPN and SVGIG (reference sequence). CDR3 length: 15 amino acids.

CDR3 bases: TGTGCCAGCAGCCAAGCCGGTGCTAACTATGGCTACACCTTC. Protein product: CASSQAGANYGYTF. The V call is TRBV3-1 (or the pseudogene TRBV3-2), the J call TRBJ1-2; D gene unclear. V was pared by 1 base and J by 0 bases, with 6 bases between. CDR3 length equals 14 residues. In germline, CDR1 is LGHDT, CDR2 YNNKEL (reference sequence).

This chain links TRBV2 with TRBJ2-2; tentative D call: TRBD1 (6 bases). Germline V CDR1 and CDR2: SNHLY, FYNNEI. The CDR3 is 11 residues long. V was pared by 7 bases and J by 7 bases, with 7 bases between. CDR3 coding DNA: TGTGCCAGCAAGGACAGCGGGGAGCTGTTTTTT. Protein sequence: CASKDSGELFF.

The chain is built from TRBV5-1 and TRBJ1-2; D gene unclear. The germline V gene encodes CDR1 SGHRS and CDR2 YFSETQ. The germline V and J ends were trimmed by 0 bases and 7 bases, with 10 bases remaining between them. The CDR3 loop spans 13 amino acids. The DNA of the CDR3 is TGCGCCAGCAGCTTGGTCGAAGGCGCTGGCTACACCTTC. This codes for CASSLVEGAGYTF.

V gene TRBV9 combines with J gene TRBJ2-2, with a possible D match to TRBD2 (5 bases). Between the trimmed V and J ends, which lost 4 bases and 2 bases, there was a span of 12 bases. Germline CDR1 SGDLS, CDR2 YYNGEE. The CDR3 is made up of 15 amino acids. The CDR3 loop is CASSSRLRNTGELFF. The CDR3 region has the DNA TGTGCCAGCAGCTCACGACTACGTAACACCGGGGAGCTGTTTTTT.

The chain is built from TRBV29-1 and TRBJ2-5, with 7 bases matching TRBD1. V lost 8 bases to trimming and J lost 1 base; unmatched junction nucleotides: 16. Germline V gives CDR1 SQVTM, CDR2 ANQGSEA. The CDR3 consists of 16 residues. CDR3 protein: CSPPLPHRGPQETQYF. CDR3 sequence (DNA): TGCAGCCCCCCCCTTCCCCACAGGGGCCCCCAAGAGACCCAGTACTTC.

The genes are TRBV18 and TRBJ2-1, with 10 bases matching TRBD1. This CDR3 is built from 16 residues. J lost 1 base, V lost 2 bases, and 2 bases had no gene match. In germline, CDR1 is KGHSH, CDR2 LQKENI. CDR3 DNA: TGTGCCAGCTCACCAGGACAGGGGGGTTCCTACAATGAGCAGTTCTTC. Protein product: CASSPGQGGSYNEQFF.

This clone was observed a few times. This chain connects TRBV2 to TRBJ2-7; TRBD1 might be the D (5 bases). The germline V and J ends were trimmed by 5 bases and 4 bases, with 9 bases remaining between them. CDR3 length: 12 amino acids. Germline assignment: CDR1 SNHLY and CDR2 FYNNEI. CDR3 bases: TGTGCCAGCAGTTGGACACCATACGAGCAGTACTTC. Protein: CASSWTPYEQYF.

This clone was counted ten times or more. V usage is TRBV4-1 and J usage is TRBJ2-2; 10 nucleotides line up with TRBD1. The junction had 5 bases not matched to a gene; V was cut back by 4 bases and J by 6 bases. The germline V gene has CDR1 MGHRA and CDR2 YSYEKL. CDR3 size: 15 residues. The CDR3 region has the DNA TGCGCCAGCAGCCTCGCGGGACAGGGGCCCGGGGAGCTGTTTTTT. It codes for CASSLAGQGPGELFF.

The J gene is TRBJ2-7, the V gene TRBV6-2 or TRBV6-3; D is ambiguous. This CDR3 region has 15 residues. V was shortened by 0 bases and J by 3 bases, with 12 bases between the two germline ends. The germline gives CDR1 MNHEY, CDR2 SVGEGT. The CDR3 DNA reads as TGTGCCAGCAGTTACTCCTTCCAGACAATCTACGAGCAGTACTTC. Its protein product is CASSYSFQTIYEQYF.

The CDR3: CASSPNRGNSPLHF. Written as DNA, the CDR3 is TGTGCCAGCAGCCCCAACAGGGGTAACTCACCCCTCCACTTT. The rearrangement links TRBV11-2 to TRBJ1-6; 7 nucleotides match TRBD1. CDR1 SGHAT and CDR2 FQNNGV come from the germline V gene. The CDR3 totals 14 residues. V shed 5 bases and J 10 bases; nucleotides not matched to a gene: 8.

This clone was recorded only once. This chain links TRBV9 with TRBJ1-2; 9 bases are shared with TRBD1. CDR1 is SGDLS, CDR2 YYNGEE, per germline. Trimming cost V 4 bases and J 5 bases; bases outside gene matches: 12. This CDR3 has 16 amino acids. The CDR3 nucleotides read TGTGCCAGCAGCCCACAAATGGGACAGGGTCGATATGGCTACACCTTC. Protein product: CASSPQMGQGRYGYTF.

CDR3 in amino acids: CASSEAARNTGELFF. DNA of the CDR3: TGTGCCAGCAGTGAGGCGGCAAGAAACACCGGGGAGCTGTTTTTT. This chain joins TRBV2 and TRBJ2-2, with D unresolved. V lost 3 bases and J lost 2, with 10 bases in between. CDR3 length: 15 amino acids. CDR1 is SNHLY, CDR2 FYNNEI, per germline.

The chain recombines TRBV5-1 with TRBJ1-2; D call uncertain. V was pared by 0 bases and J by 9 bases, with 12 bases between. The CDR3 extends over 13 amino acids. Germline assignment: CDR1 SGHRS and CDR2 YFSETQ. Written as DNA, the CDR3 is TGCGCCAGCAGCTTGGGCCCTGAGAGTCGCTACACCTTC. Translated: CASSLGPESRYTF.

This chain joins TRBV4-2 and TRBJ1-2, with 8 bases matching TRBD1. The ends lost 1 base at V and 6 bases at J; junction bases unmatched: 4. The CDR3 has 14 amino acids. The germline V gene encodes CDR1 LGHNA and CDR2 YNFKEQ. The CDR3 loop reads CASSQGQGSDGYTF. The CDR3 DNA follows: TGTGCCAGCAGCCAAGGACAGGGGAGTGATGGCTACACCTTC.

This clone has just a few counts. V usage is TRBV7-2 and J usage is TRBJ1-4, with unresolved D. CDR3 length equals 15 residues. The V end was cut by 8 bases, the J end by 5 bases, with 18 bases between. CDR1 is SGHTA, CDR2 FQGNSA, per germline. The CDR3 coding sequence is TGTGCCAGCCGGGCTAGTCCGGGGAGGAATGAAAAACTGTTTTTT. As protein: CASRASPGRNEKLFF.

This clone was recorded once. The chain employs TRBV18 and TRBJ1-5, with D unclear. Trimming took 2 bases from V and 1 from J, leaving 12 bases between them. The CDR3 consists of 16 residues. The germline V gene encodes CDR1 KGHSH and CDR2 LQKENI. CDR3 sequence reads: CASSPVGQQSNQPQHF. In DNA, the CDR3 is TGTGCCAGCTCACCAGTAGGGCAGCAAAGCAATCAGCCCCAGCATTTT.

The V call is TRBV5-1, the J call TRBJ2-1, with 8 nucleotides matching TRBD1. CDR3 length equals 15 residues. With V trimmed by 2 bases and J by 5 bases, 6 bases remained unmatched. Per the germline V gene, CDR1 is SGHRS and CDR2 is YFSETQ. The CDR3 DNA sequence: TGCGCCAGCAGCTTCCCACAGGGGGACCACAATGAGCAGTTCTTC. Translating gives CASSFPQGDHNEQFF.

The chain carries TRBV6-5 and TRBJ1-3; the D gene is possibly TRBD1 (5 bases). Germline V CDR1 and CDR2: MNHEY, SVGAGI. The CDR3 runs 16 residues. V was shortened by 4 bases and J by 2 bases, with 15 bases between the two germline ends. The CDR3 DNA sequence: TGTGCCAGCAGTTCCACCTCAGGGTCCGCTGGAAACACCATATATTTT. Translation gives CASSSTSGSAGNTIYF.

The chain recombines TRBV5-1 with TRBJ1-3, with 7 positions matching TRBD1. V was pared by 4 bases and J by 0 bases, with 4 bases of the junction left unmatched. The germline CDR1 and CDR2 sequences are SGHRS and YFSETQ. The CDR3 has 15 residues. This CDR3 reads CASSAGQLSGNTIYF. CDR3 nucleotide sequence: TGCGCCAGCAGCGCGGGACAGCTCTCTGGAAACACCATATATTTT.

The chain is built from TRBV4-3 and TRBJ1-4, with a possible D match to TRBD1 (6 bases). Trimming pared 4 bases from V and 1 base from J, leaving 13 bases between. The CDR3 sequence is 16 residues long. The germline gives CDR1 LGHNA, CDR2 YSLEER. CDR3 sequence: CASSPQGPRTNEKLFF. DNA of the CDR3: TGCGCCAGCAGCCCACAGGGCCCGAGAACTAATGAAAAACTGTTTTTT.

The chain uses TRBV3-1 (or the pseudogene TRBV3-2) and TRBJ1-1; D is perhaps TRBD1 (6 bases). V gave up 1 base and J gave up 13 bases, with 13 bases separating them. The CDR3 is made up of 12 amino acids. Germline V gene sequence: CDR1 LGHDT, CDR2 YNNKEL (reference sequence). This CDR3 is CASSQVEGEDFF. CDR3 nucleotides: TGTGCCAGCAGCCAAGTAGAGGGGGAGGATTTCTTT.

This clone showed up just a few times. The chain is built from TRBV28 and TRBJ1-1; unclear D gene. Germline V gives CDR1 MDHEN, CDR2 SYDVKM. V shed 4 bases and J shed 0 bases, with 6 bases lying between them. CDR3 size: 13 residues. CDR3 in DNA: TGTGCCAGCAGTTCTACACTGAACACTGAAGCTTTCTTT. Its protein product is CASSSTLNTEAFF.

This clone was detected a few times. The CDR3 loop is CASSLGLAGGRLETQYF. The CDR3, as DNA: TGCGCCAGCAGCTTGGGACTAGCGGGGGGGCGGTTGGAGACCCAGTACTTC. V gene TRBV5-1 combines with J gene TRBJ2-5, with TRBD2 matching over 14 bases. CDR1 is SGHRS, CDR2 YFSETQ, per germline. This CDR3 contains 17 residues. The ends lost 0 bases at V and 5 bases at J; junction bases unmatched: 6. Drawing the rest from reference TRBV5-1 and TRBJ2-5, the complete variable domain is KAGVTQTPRYLIKTRGQQVTLSCSPISGHRSVSWYQQTPGQGLQFLFEYFSETQRNKGNFPGRFSGRQFSNSRSEMNVSTLELGDSALYLCASSLGLAGGRLETQYFGPGTRLLVL.

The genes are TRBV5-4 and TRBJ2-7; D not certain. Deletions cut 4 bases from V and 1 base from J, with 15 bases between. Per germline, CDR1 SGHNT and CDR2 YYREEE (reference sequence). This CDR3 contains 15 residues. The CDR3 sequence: CASSPSVFGSYEQYF. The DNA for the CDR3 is TGTGCCAGCAGCCCCTCTGTATTTGGATCCTACGAGCAGTACTTC.

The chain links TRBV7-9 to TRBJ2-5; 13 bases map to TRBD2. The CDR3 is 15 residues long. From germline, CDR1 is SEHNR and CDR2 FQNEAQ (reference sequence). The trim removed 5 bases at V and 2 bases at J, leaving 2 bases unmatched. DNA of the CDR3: TGTGCCAGCAGCCCGGGACTAGCGGGGCAAGAGACCCAGTACTTC. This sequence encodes CASSPGLAGQETQYF.

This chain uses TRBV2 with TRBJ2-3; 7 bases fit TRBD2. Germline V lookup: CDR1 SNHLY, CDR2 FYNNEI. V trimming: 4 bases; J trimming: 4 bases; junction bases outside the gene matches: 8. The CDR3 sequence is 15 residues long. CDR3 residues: CASSGVREGADTQYF. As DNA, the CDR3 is TGTGCCAGCAGTGGGGTCAGGGAGGGAGCAGATACGCAGTATTTT. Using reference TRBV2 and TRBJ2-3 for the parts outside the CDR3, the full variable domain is EPEVTQTPSHQVTQMGQEVILRCVPISNHLYFYWYRQILGQKVEFLVSFYNNEISEKSEIFDDQFSVERPDGSNFTLKIRSTKLEDSAMYFCASSGVREGADTQYFGPGTRLTVL.

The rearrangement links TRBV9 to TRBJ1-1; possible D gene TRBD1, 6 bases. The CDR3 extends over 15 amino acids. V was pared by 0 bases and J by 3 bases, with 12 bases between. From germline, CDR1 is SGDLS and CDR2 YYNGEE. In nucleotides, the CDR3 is TGTGCCAGCAGCGTAGCTCCGAGGGGGGACACTGAAGCTTTCTTT. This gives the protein CASSVAPRGDTEAFF.